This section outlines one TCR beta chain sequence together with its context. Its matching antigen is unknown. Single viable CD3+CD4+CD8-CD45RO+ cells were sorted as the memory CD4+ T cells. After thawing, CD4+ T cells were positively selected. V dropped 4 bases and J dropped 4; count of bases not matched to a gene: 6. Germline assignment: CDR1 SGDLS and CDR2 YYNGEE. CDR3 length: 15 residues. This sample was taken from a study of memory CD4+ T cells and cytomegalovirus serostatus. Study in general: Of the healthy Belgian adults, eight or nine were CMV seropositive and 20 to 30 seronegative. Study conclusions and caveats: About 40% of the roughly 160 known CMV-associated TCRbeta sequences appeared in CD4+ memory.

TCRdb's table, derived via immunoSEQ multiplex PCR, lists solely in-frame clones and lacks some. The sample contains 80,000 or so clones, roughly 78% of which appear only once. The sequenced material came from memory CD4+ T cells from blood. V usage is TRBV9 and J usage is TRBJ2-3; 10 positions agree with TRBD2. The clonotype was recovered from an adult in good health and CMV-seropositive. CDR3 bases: TGTGCCAGCAGCCCGGGACTAGCGCAGGCAGATACGCAGTATTTT. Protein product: CASSPGLAQADTQYF.